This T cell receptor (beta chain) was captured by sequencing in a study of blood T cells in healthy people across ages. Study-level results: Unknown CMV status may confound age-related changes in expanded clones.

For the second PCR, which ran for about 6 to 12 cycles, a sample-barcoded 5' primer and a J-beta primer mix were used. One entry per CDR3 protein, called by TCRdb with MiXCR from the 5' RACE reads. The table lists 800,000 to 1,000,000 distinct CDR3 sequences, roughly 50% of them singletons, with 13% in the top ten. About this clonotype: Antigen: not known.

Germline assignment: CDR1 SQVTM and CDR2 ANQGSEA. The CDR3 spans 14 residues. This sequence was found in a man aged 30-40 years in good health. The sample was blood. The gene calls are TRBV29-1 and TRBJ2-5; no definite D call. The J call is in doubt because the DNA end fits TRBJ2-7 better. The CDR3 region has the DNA TGCAGCGTTGAAGATAATACGGTCTCCTACGAGCAGTACTTC. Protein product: CSVEDNTVSYEQYF.